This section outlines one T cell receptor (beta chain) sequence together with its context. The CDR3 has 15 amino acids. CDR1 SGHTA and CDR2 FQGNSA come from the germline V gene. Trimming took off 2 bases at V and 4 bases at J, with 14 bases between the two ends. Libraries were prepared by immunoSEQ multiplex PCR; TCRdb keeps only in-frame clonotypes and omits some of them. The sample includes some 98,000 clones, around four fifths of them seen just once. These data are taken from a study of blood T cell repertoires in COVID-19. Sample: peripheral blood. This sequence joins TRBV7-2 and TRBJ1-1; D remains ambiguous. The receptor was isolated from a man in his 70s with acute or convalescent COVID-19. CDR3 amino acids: CASSLLGAVGTEAFF. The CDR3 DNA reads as TGTGCCAGCAGCTTACTGGGAGCGGTCGGCACTGAAGCTTTCTTT.